One sample yielded the 32 T cell receptor beta chains listed below, sequenced in a study of T cells in Graves' hyperthyroidism and ophthalmopathy. TCR beta CDR3 regions were amplified from RNA transcripts. The HTBI primer set drove a first-round RT-PCR of the TCR CDR3. A single record per CDR3 protein comes from TCRdb applying MiXCR to the multiplex PCR reads. The sample holds some 550,000 distinct CDR3 sequences, approximately 16% seen once. Sequencing was performed on blood. The source of these receptors is a woman in her forties with Graves' ophthalmopathy.

Of note for this clonotype: A much larger clone differs from this one at a single base, so this may be a read error. The chain carries TRBV5-1 and TRBJ2-7; tentatively, D is TRBD1 (6 bases). Germline assignment: CDR1 SGHRS and CDR2 YFSETQ. Trimming left V 3 bases short and J 5 bases short, with 12 bases between. This CDR3 contains 13 residues. The CDR3 region has the DNA TGCGCCAGCAGCTCTCGTGGGGGCCACGAGCAGTACTTC. Translation gives CASSSRGGHEQYF.

The table lists this clonotype with many counts. V is TRBV9 and J is TRBJ2-3, with D possibly matching TRBD1 (6 bases). In germline, CDR1 is SGDLS, CDR2 YYNGEE. Trimming stripped 4 bases from V and 5 bases from J, with 8 bases between. The CDR3 contains 12 residues. The CDR3 DNA reads as TGTGCCAGCAGCCAGGGGAGAGATACGCAGTATTTT. As protein: CASSQGRDTQYF.

There are a few counts of this clonotype. The rearrangement links TRBV20-1 to TRBJ1-2; D is unclear. V was trimmed by 6 bases and J by 2 bases, leaving 7 bases between them. This CDR3 contains 11 residues. Germline loops: CDR1 DFQATT, CDR2 SNEGSKA (reference sequence). CDR3 in DNA: TGCAGTGCCACCGGGAACTATGGCTACACCTTC. This translates into CSATGNYGYTF.

This clonotype was counted only a few times. The chain combines TRBV29-1 with TRBJ1-1; D remains unclear. This CDR3 spans 13 amino acids. The V gene lost 4 bases and the J gene lost 0 bases, with 9 bases spanning the gap. Per the germline V gene, CDR1 is SQVTM and CDR2 is ANQGSEA. DNA of the CDR3: TGCAGCGTTGTACCCCGGCTGAACACTGAAGCTTTCTTT. Its protein product is CSVVPRLNTEAFF.

The J gene is TRBJ1-2, the V gene TRBV19; TRBD1 matches 8 bases. V lost 6 bases, J lost 4 bases, and 4 bases stayed unmatched. There are 13 residues in the CDR3. Germline V gene sequence: CDR1 LNHDA, CDR2 SQIVND (reference sequence). This chain's CDR3 is CASRGQDGYGYTF. The CDR3 DNA reads TGTGCCAGTAGGGGACAGGATGGCTATGGCTACACCTTC.

J is TRBJ2-2 and V is TRBV12-3 or TRBV12-4; no firm D call. Deletions cut 10 bases from V and 0 bases from J, with 12 bases between. The length of the CDR3 is 14 residues. The CDR3 DNA reads as TGTGCCACCCGGTCTCTCGCGAACACCGGGGAGCTGTTTTTT. Translated, it gives CATRSLANTGELFF.

This clonotype has a count of ten or more. The chain combines TRBV20-1 with TRBJ2-7; D is possibly TRBD1 (6 bases). The length of the CDR3 is 13 residues. The germline gives CDR1 DFQATT, CDR2 SNEGSKA (reference sequence). The V end lost 3 bases, the J end lost 3 bases, and 12 bases lay between the germline ends. The CDR3 region is CSASGTKDYEQYF. The CDR3 DNA reads as TGCAGTGCTAGCGGGACAAAGGACTACGAGCAGTACTTC.

This clonotype was counted at least ten times. This chain links TRBV5-1 with TRBJ1-2; D is unclear. The V gene lost 0 bases and the J gene lost 7 bases, with 10 bases spanning the gap. The CDR3 is 13 amino acids. CDR1 and CDR2 (germline): SGHRS, YFSETQ. DNA of the CDR3: TGCGCCAGCAGCTTGGATCGGGGTTCTGGCTACACCTTC. The encoded protein is CASSLDRGSGYTF.

Only a few counts were recorded for this clonotype. The chain employs TRBV27 and TRBJ1-6; 7 nucleotides align to TRBD1. This CDR3 comprises 15 residues. Germline CDR1 MNHEY, CDR2 SMNVEV (reference sequence). Trimming cost V 5 bases and J 7 bases; bases outside gene matches: 8. Written as DNA, the CDR3 is TGTGCCAGCAGTCTCCAGGGGGAGTTAAATTCACCCCTCCACTTT. This translates into CASSLQGELNSPLHF.

This clonotype was found many times. The chain employs TRBV3-1 and TRBJ1-1, with D unclear. Germline values: CDR1 LGHDT, CDR2 YNNKEL (reference sequence). Deletions cut 5 bases from V and 5 bases from J, with 12 bases between. This CDR3 comprises 13 residues. CDR3 protein: CASSTRAETEAFF. The CDR3 DNA follows: TGTGCCAGCAGCACCCGAGCGGAGACTGAAGCTTTCTTT. The full variable domain, completed using reference TRBV3-1 and TRBJ1-1, is DTAVSQTPKYLVTQMGNDKSIKCEQNLGHDTMYWYKQDSKKFLKIMFSYNNKELIINETVPNRFSPKSPDKAHLNLHINSLELGDSAVYFCASSTRAETEAFFGQGTRLTVV.

A few counts support this clonotype. The rearrangement links TRBV18 to TRBJ2-1; 8 bases map to TRBD1. CDR3 length: 16 residues. Germline V gene data show CDR1 as KGHSH and CDR2 as LQKENI. Germline trimming cut 2 bases from V and 4 bases from J; bases unmatched to any gene: 7. The CDR3 DNA reads TGTGCCAGCTCACCAGGGCAGGGGGCGTTATACAATGAGCAGTTCTTC. Translated: CASSPGQGALYNEQFF.

The V gene is TRBV19, the J gene TRBJ2-1; 7 bases map to TRBD1. The length of the CDR3 is 15 residues. Germline trimming cut 6 bases from V and 4 bases from J; bases unmatched to any gene: 9. Germline CDR1 is LNHDA and CDR2 is SQIVND (reference sequence). In DNA form, the CDR3 reads TGTGCCAGTAGACTTCAGGGGGTCCCTTACAATGAGCAGTTCTTC. Amino acid sequence: CASRLQGVPYNEQFF.

This clonotype was counted between two and nine times. The V call is TRBV5-1, the J call TRBJ2-5, with a possible D match to TRBD1 (5 bases). The CDR3 is made up of 14 amino acids. The V gene's germline CDR1 is SGHRS and CDR2 YFSETQ. Trimming shortened V by 3 bases and J by 5 bases, and 14 bases separated the two germline ends. CDR3: CASSWGITSETQYF. CDR3 DNA sequence: TGCGCCAGCAGCTGGGGCATTACTTCGGAGACCCAGTACTTC. The full variable domain, in which reference TRBV5-1 and TRBJ2-5 provide the parts outside the CDR3, is KAGVTQTPRYLIKTRGQQVTLSCSPISGHRSVSWYQQTPGQGLQFLFEYFSETQRNKGNFPGRFSGRQFSNSRSEMNVSTLELGDSALYLCASSWGITSETQYFGPGTRLLVL.

The V call is TRBV12-3 or TRBV12-4, the J call TRBJ1-5, with D hard to call. V was shortened by 3 bases and J by 2 bases, with 8 bases between the two germline ends. This CDR3 contains 14 residues. Written as DNA, the CDR3 is TGTGCCAGCAGTTTTGAGTCAGGCAATCAGCCCCAGCATTTT. It yields the protein CASSFESGNQPQHF.

This chain uses TRBV3-1 with TRBJ2-5; no firm D call. V lost 1 base to trimming and J lost 5 bases, with 14 bases between them. The CDR3 has 15 residues. Germline lookup yields CDR1 LGHDT and CDR2 YNNKEL (reference sequence). CDR3 region: CASSQAVATGETQYF. The CDR3 DNA reads as TGTGCCAGCAGCCAAGCTGTGGCCACCGGCGAGACCCAGTACTTC.

This clonotype was counted at least ten times. This chain connects TRBV7-8 to TRBJ1-1; a possible D gene is TRBD1 (5 bases). This CDR3 spans 14 amino acids. V shed 7 bases and J shed 1 base, with 13 bases lying between them. The germline V gene encodes CDR1 SGHVS and CDR2 FQNEAQ. The CDR3 sequence is CASTLGATNTEAFF. The CDR3 coding sequence is TGTGCCAGCACCCTCGGGGCCACGAACACTGAAGCTTTCTTT.

V and J are TRBV7-8 and TRBJ2-7, with D unclear. V lost 1 base and J 6 bases, leaving 7 bases between the germline ends. The CDR3 is 12 residues long. Germline V gives CDR1 SGHVS, CDR2 FQNEAQ. The CDR3: CASSLVRSEQYF. The CDR3 bases are TGTGCCAGCAGCTTAGTCCGGTCCGAGCAGTACTTC.

This clonotype has just a few counts. The chain couples TRBV7-6 to TRBJ2-3; TRBD2 matches at 15 bases. V shed 1 base, J shed 5 bases, and the junction held 10 bases outside the gene matches. The CDR3 loop spans 19 amino acids. Per the germline V gene, CDR1 is SGHVS and CDR2 is FNYEAQ. The DNA for the CDR3 is TGTGCCAGCAGCTTAGGACGGACTAGCGGGGGGGCCCGGGGAGATACGCAGTATTTT. Its protein is CASSLGRTSGGARGDTQYF.

In this sample, this clonotype turned up many times. The chain links TRBV7-2 to TRBJ1-1, with D unresolved. Germline CDR1 is SGHTA and CDR2 is FQGNSA. V was cut by 3 bases and J by 3 bases, with 11 bases left in between. This CDR3 contains 14 residues. CDR3 nucleotide sequence: TGTGCCAGCAGCTTGAATTGGGGAGACACTGAAGCTTTCTTT. It codes for CASSLNWGDTEAFF.

This clonotype was counted at least ten times. The rearrangement uses TRBV20-1 and TRBJ2-5; 16 bases align to TRBD2. The germline CDR1 and CDR2 sequences are DFQATT and SNEGSKA (reference sequence). With V trimmed by 6 bases and J by 5 bases, 15 bases remained unmatched. This CDR3 has 18 residues. CDR3 residues: CSAPPSGLAGGLGETQYF. The DNA for the CDR3 is TGCAGTGCCCCCCCTTCGGGACTAGCGGGGGGGCTTGGGGAGACCCAGTACTTC.

This clonotype was detected many times. The chain couples TRBV2 to TRBJ2-3; D uncertain. In germline, CDR1 is SNHLY, CDR2 FYNNEI. The ends were cut back, 4 bases at V and 1 base at J, with 9 bases in the middle. This CDR3 contains 14 residues. CDR3 loop: CASSGGLRTDTQYF. The CDR3 DNA is TGTGCCAGCAGTGGGGGATTGCGCACAGATACGCAGTATTTT.

The J gene is TRBJ2-7, the V gene TRBV18; TRBD1 aligns across 8 bases. With V trimmed by 0 bases and J by 0 bases, 4 bases remained unmatched. This CDR3 has 16 residues. The germline V gene encodes CDR1 KGHSH and CDR2 LQKENI. The chain's CDR3 is CASSPPGQVTSYEQYF. The CDR3 bases are TGTGCCAGCTCACCACCGGGACAGGTGACCTCCTACGAGCAGTACTTC.

The chain employs TRBV27 and TRBJ2-7; D is undetermined. This CDR3 has 13 amino acids. The germline V gene has CDR1 MNHEY and CDR2 SMNVEV (reference sequence). V was trimmed by 3 bases and J by 0 bases, leaving 6 bases between them. Here the CDR3 reads CASSFAVSYEQYF. As DNA, the CDR3 is TGTGCCAGCAGTTTCGCCGTCTCCTACGAGCAGTACTTC.

This clonotype was counted a few times. V gene TRBV12-3 or TRBV12-4 combines with J gene TRBJ1-2; tentative D call: TRBD1 (5 bases). This CDR3 has 14 residues. Trimming stripped 7 bases from V and 1 base from J, with 13 bases between. In DNA, the CDR3 is TGTGCCAGCACCGGGGGGGAGGTTAACTATGGCTACACCTTC. This encodes CASTGGEVNYGYTF.

This clonotype showed up many times. This chain uses TRBV25-1 with TRBJ2-7; TRBD1 matches at 10 bases. The germline CDR1 and CDR2 sequences are MGHDK and SYGVNS. This CDR3 comprises 16 residues. Trimming cost V 4 bases and J 0 bases; bases outside gene matches: 6. For the CDR3, the DNA is TGTGCCAGCAGTGGGCCCCGGGACAGGGGCTCCTACGAGCAGTACTTC. Translated, it gives CASSGPRDRGSYEQYF.

This clonotype was counted between two and nine times. The rearrangement joins TRBV18 to TRBJ2-6; D remains ambiguous. The CDR3 has 13 amino acids. Trimming shortened V by 4 bases and J by 4 bases, and 5 bases separated the two germline ends. Per germline, CDR1 KGHSH and CDR2 LQKENI. The CDR3, as DNA: TGTGCCAGCTCACAGGTAGGGGCCAACGTCCTGACTTTC. This gives the protein CASSQVGANVLTF.

There are many counts of this clonotype. The rearrangement links TRBV6-1 to TRBJ2-3; 8 positions match TRBD1. The CDR3 runs to 19 residues. J gave up 2 bases and V 5 bases, and 18 bases lay outside the gene matches. Germline-derived CDR1 and CDR2 are MNHNS and SASEGT. The CDR3 sequence: CASSYGGPAGTGSTDTQYF. In DNA, the CDR3 is TGTGCCAGCAGTTACGGAGGACCCGCCGGGACAGGTTCCACAGATACGCAGTATTTT.

This clonotype was found a few times. The CDR3 DNA follows: TGTGCTAGTGGACTAGCGGGGTCCCGCGAGCAGTACTTC. Its translation: CASGLAGSREQYF. The V call is TRBV12-5, the J call TRBJ2-7; TRBD2 aligns across 10 bases. V lost 6 bases and J lost 6; bases outside the gene matches: 5. The CDR3 is 13 amino acids. CDR1 is LGHNT and CDR2 is FRNRAP in the germline V gene.

About this clonotype: At one of its ends the junction is not consistent with the germline gene, which may arise from a read error. V is TRBV2 and J is TRBJ1-2; D is uncertain. From germline, CDR1 is SNHLY and CDR2 FYNNEI. The CDR3 consists of 15 residues. The CDR3: CASSEGRSTNYGHTF. As DNA, the CDR3 is TGTGCCAGCAGTGAAGGCCGCAGCACTAACTATGGCCACACCTTC.

The chain joins TRBV6-1 to TRBJ2-7; 12 bases match TRBD2. Germline assignment: CDR1 MNHNS and CDR2 SASEGT. Trimming cost V 5 bases and J 5 bases; bases outside gene matches: 7. The CDR3 spans 15 residues. The DNA for the CDR3 is TGTGCCAGCAGTCCAGGACTAGCGGGACGGGACGAGCAGTACTTC. Amino acids: CASSPGLAGRDEQYF.

Note on this clonotype: Its ends do not fully match the called genes, so a read error is possible. The chain recombines TRBV12-3 or TRBV12-4 with TRBJ1-3, with D uncertain. The CDR3 loop spans 14 amino acids. In nucleotides, the CDR3 is TGTGCCAGCAAGATACAGAGCTCTGGAAGCACCATATATTTT. Protein sequence: CASKIQSSGSTIYF.

Ten or more counts support this clonotype. This sequence joins TRBV15 and TRBJ2-3; 11 nucleotides align to TRBD2. The CDR3 consists of 19 residues. Germline lookup yields CDR1 LNHNV and CDR2 YYDKDF (reference sequence). V trimming: 1 base; J trimming: 0 bases; junction bases outside the gene matches: 9. CDR3 amino acids: CATSRGGSGRAWSTDTQYF. For the CDR3, the DNA is TGTGCCACCAGCAGAGGAGGTAGCGGGAGGGCCTGGAGCACAGATACGCAGTATTTT.